This T cell receptor beta chain originates from a study of preoperative IRX-2 immunotherapy in early breast cancer. With 2 bases removed from V and 4 bases from J, the gap between germline ends came to 12 bases. This CDR3 spans 14 amino acids. Looked up from germline, CDR1 is GTSNPN and CDR2 is SVGIG (reference sequence). Treatment: preoperative locoregional IRX-2 cytokine immunotherapy. Patients received preoperative, locoregional IRX-2 cytokine immunotherapy in a phase Ib study. TCRdb keeps only in-frame clones here, not all; method: immunoSEQ multiplex PCR. The sample gives some 30,000 clones, roughly 91% of which show up once; 1.6% is in the top ten.

The clonotype was recovered from a human donor with breast cancer. This chain joins TRBV30 and TRBJ1-5; the D gene is possibly TRBD1 (5 bases). The sample here was tumor tissue, taken after IRX-2 immunotherapy. The CDR3 nucleotides are TGTGCCTGGAGTTACCTCAGGGAAAATCAGCCCCAGCATTTT. It translates to CAWSYLRENQPQHF.